This T cell receptor (beta chain) was captured by sequencing in a study of shared clonotypes between healthy human individuals. Study as a whole: The cohort had two women and a few men, ages 18 to 49.

Germline V lookup: CDR1 SGHTA, CDR2 FQGNSA. V lost 5 bases, J lost 4 bases, and 4 bases stayed unmatched. The CDR3 has 15 amino acids. TCRdb's table, derived via immunoSEQ multiplex PCR, lists solely in-frame clones and lacks some. The data hold roughly 600,000 clones, with roughly 98% observed a single time. Of note for this clone: The antigen remains undetermined.

CD8 cells classed as naive were CD45RO-negative and positively selected for CCR7, excluding terminally differentiated effector memory CD45RA+ cells. Regarding the study as a whole: Several donors held about 5% of naive CD4 clonotypes in common.

This sequence originates from a man in his thirties or forties in good health. The sequencing input was naive CD8+ T cells sorted from blood. The chain carries TRBV7-2 and TRBJ2-3; 12 bases align to TRBD2. The CDR3 DNA sequence: TGTGCCAGCAGCGCTCTAGCGGGAGGGGCAGATACGCAGTATTTT. This codes for CASSALAGGADTQYF.